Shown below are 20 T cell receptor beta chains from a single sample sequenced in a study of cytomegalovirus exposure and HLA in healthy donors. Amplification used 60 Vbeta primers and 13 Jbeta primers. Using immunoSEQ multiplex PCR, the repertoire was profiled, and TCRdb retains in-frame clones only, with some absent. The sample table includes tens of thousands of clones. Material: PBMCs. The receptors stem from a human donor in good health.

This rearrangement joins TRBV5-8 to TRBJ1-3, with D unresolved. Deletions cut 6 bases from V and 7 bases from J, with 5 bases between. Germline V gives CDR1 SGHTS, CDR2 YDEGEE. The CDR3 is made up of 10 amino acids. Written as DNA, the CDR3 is TGTGCCAGCAACCGGAACACCATATATTTT. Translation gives CASNRNTIYF.

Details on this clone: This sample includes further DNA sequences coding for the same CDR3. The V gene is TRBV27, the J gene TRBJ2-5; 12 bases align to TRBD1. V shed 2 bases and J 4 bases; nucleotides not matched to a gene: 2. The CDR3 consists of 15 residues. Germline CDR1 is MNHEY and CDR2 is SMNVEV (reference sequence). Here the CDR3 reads CASSLGTGGRETQYF. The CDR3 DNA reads TGTGCCAGCAGTTTAGGGACAGGGGGCCGAGAGACCCAGTACTTC.

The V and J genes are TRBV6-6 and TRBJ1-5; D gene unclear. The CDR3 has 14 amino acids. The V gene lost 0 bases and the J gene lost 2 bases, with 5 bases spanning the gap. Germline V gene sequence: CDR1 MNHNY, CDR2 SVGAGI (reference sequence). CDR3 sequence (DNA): TGTGCCAGCAGTTACTCGTCAGGCAATCAGCCCCAGCATTTT. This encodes CASSYSSGNQPQHF.

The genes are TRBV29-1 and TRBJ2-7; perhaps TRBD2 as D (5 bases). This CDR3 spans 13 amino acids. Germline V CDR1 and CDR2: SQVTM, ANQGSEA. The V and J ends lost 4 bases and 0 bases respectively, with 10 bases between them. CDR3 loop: CSVVDTSSYEQYF. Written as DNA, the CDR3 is TGCAGCGTTGTAGACACTAGCTCCTACGAGCAGTACTTC.

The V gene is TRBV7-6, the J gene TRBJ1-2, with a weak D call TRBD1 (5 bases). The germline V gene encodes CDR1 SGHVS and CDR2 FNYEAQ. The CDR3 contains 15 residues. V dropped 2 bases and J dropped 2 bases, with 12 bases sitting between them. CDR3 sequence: CASSLRSGGNYGYTF. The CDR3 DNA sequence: TGTGCCAGCAGCTTACGGTCGGGGGGGAACTATGGCTACACCTTC.

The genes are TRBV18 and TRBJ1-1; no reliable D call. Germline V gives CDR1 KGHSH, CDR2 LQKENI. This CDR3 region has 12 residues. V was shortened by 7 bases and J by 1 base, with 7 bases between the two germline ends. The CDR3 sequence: CASLSRNTEAFF. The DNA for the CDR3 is TGTGCCAGCTTATCCCGGAACACTGAAGCTTTCTTT.

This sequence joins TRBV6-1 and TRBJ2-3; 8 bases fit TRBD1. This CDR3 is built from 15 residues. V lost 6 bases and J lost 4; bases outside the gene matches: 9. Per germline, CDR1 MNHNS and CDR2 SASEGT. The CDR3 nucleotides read TGTGCCAGCAGCTCGGACAGGGCCCCCGCAGATACGCAGTATTTT. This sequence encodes CASSSDRAPADTQYF.

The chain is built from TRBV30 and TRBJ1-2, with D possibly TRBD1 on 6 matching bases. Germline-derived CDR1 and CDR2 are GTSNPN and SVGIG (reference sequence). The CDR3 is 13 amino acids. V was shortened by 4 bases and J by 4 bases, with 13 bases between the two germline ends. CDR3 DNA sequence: TGTGCCTGGAAGCCAGGGGTGGGCTATGGCTACACCTTC. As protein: CAWKPGVGYGYTF.

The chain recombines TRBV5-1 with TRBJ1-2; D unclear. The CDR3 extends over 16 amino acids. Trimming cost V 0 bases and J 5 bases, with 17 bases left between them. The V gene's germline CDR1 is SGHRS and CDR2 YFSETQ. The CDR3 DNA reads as TGCGCCAGCAGCTTGGTAAACAGCCTTACGATATATGGCTACACCTTC. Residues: CASSLVNSLTIYGYTF.

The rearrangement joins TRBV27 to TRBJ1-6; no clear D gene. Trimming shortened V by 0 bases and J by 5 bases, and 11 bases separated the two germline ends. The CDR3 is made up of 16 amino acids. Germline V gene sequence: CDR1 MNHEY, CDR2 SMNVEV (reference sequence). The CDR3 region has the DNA TGTGCCAGCAGTTTATCGTGGCAAGTGAATAATTCACCCCTCCACTTT. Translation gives CASSLSWQVNNSPLHF.

The chain's CDR3 is CASSGTGADTQYF. CDR3 bases: TGCGCCAGCAGCGGAACAGGGGCAGATACGCAGTATTTT. This chain uses TRBV5-1 with TRBJ2-3, with 7 bases lining up with TRBD1. CDR1 and CDR2 from the germline V gene are SGHRS and YFSETQ. This CDR3 has 13 amino acids. The junction had 3 bases not matched to a gene; V was cut back by 4 bases and J by 4 bases.

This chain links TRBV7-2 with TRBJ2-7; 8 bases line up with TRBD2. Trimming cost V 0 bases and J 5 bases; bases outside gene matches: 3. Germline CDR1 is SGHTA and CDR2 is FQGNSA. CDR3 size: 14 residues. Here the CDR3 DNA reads TGTGCCAGCAGCTTAGCGCGGGGGGTCGACGAGCAGTACTTC. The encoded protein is CASSLARGVDEQYF.

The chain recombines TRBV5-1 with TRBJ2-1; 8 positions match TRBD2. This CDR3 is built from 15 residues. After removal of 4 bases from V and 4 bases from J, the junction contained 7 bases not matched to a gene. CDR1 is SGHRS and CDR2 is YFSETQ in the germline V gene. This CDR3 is CASSAVTSGYNEQFF. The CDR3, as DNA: TGCGCCAGCAGCGCCGTCACTAGCGGTTACAATGAGCAGTTCTTC.

Written as DNA, the CDR3 is TGTGCCAGCAGAGCTACAGGGAGCCTCTACGAGCAGTACTTC. Translating it yields CASRATGSLYEQYF. The chain uses TRBV28 and TRBJ2-7, with D possibly TRBD1 on 6 matching bases. Germline CDR1 is MDHEN and CDR2 is SYDVKM. Trimming removed 6 bases at V and 3 bases at J, with 15 bases between. This CDR3 region has 14 residues. Together with reference TRBV28 and TRBJ2-7, the CDR3 gives the full variable domain: DVKVTQSSRYLVKRTGEKVFLECVQDMDHENMFWYRQDPGLGLRLIYFSYDVKMKEKGDIPEGYSVSREKKERFSLILESASTNQTSMYLCASRATGSLYEQYFGPGTRLTVT.

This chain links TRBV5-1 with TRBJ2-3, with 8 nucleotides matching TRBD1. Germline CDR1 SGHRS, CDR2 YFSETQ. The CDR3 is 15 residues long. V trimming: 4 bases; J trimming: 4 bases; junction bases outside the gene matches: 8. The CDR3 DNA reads TGCGCCAGCAGCCCTGGACAGGGAGGTGCAGATACGCAGTATTTT. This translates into CASSPGQGGADTQYF.

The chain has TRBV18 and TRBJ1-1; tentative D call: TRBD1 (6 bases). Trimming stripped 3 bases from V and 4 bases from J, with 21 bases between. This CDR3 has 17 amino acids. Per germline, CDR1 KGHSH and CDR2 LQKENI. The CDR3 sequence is CASSPLTSGARGTEAFF. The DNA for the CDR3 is TGTGCCAGCTCACCTCTCACCTCAGGGGCCAGGGGCACTGAAGCTTTCTTT.

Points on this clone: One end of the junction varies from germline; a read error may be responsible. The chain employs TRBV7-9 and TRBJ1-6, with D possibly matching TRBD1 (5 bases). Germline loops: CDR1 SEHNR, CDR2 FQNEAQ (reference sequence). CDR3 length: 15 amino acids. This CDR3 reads CASSRGYGDNSHLHF. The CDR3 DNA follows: TGTGCCAGCAGCCGGGGGTACGGAGATAATTCACACCTCCACTTT.

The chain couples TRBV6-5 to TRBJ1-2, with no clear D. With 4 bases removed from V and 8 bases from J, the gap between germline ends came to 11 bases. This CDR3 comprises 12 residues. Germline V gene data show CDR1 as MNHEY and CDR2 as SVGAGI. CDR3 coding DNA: TGTGCCAGCAGTTCGGGAGCTGGGGGCTACACCTTC. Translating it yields CASSSGAGGYTF.

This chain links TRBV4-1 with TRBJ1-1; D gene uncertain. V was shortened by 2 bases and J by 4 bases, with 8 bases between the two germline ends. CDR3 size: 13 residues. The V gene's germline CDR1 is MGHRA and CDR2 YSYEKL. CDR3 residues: CASSQNAGTEAFF. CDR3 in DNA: TGCGCCAGCAGCCAAAACGCGGGCACTGAAGCTTTCTTT.

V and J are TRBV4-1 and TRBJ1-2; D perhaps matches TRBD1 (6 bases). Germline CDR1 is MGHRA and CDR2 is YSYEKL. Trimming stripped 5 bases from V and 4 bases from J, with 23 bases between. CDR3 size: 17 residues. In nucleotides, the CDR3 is TGCGCCAGCAGCTTACAGGGACCTATAACAACGGCCTATGGCTACACCTTC. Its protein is CASSLQGPITTAYGYTF.